The sample holds a few counts of the clone carrying this T cell receptor (beta chain). Its antigen is as yet unknown. The trim removed 4 bases at V and 4 bases at J, leaving 4 bases unmatched. The CDR3 is made up of 16 amino acids. The germline V gene encodes CDR1 LGHDT and CDR2 YNNKEL (reference sequence). TCR alpha and TCR beta cDNA libraries with sample barcodes and UMIs came from 5'RACE using constant-segment primers. Via MiXCR, TCRdb re-called the 5' RACE reads, giving one row per CDR3 protein. The repertoire holds about 140,000 distinct CDR3 sequences, with more than 13% as singletons. This sample is part of a study of T-cell memory formation after mild COVID-19. Study results and caveats: CD4+ clones that contracted lay mainly in CM and EM; CD8+ ones lay in EMRA.

This TCR was recovered from an adult woman who had mild COVID-19 (a few samples of this study predate the infection). Cell type and time point are not known. What was sequenced was PBMCs or a T cell subset sorted from them (not recorded which). V and J are TRBV3-1 and TRBJ2-2; 12 bases line up with TRBD2. CDR3 residues: CASSRRLAGATGELFF. DNA of the CDR3: TGTGCCAGCAGCCGTCGACTAGCGGGGGCCACCGGGGAGCTGTTTTTT.